The 25 T cell receptor beta chains presented below share a single source sample, sequenced in a study of shared clonotypes between healthy human individuals. Repertoires were generated with immunoSEQ multiplex PCR, while TCRdb's copy carries only in-frame clones and drops some. The table lists a few million clones, approximately 90% of them singletons. The sequencing sample was made of naive CD4+ T cells sorted from blood. Subset noted: CD45RA+ positively selected. The source of these receptors is a man between 18 and 35 years old in good health.

This chain uses TRBV29-1 with TRBJ1-4; TRBD1 might be the D (5 bases). The V and J ends lost 5 bases and 11 bases respectively, with 18 bases between them. The CDR3 sequence is 13 residues long. Germline values: CDR1 SQVTM, CDR2 ANQGSEA. The CDR3 spells CSVLIWGGEKLFF. CDR3 in DNA: TGCAGCGTTCTGATCTGGGGCGGAGAGAAACTGTTTTTT. The variable domain in full, with the rest retrieved from reference TRBV29-1 and TRBJ1-4, is SAVISQKPSRDICQRGTSLTIQCQVDSQVTMMFWYRQQPGQSLTLIATANQGSEATYESGFVIDKFPISRPNLTFSTLTVSNMSPEDSSIYLCSVLIWGGEKLFFGSGTQLSVL.

The chain combines TRBV18 with TRBJ2-6; the match to TRBD1 covers 8 bases. Germline trimming cut 3 bases from V and 1 base from J; bases unmatched to any gene: 8. From germline, CDR1 is KGHSH and CDR2 LQKENI. This CDR3 has 18 residues. CDR3 amino acids: CASSPEGQGPSGANVLTF. As DNA, the CDR3 is TGTGCCAGCTCACCTGAAGGACAGGGACCTTCTGGGGCCAACGTCCTGACTTTC.

Note on this clone: Distinct nucleotide sequences in the sample also encode this CDR3. The CDR3 sequence is CASSQELGTYNEQFF. In DNA form, the CDR3 reads TGCGCCAGCAGCCAAGAGCTGGGGACTTACAATGAGCAGTTCTTC. This chain uses TRBV4-3 with TRBJ2-1, with D perhaps TRBD2 (6 bases). Germline V gene sequence: CDR1 LGHNA, CDR2 YSLEER. The CDR3 is 15 residues long. Trimming cost V 0 bases and J 4 bases, with 10 bases left between them.

The V and J genes are TRBV15 and TRBJ2-3, with a weak D call TRBD1 (5 bases). Per germline, CDR1 LNHNV and CDR2 YYDKDF (reference sequence). The CDR3 is made up of 14 amino acids. Trimming cost V 4 bases and J 5 bases, with 13 bases left between them. The CDR3 nucleotides read TGTGCCACCAGCAATGGGGCTAAAGTAGATACGCAGTATTTT. Translating it yields CATSNGAKVDTQYF.

This sequence joins TRBV25-1 and TRBJ2-5; D tentatively reads TRBD1 or TRBD2 (6 bases each). This CDR3 has 16 residues. From germline, CDR1 is MGHDK and CDR2 SYGVNS. Trimming cost V 1 base and J 2 bases, with 14 bases left between them. This CDR3 reads CASSEFGGTPQETQYF. The DNA for the CDR3 is TGTGCCAGCAGTGAATTCGGAGGGACACCACAAGAGACCCAGTACTTC.

This chain connects TRBV7-9 to TRBJ2-2, with D unresolved. V lost 7 bases and J 0 bases, leaving 6 bases between the germline ends. Germline-derived CDR1 and CDR2 are SEHNR and FQNEAQ (reference sequence). The CDR3 covers 13 residues. The CDR3: CASTLTNTGELFF. CDR3 nucleotide sequence: TGTGCCAGCACCCTCACGAACACCGGGGAGCTGTTTTTT. Combining the CDR3 with reference TRBV7-9 and TRBJ2-2 gives the whole variable domain DTGVSQNPRHKITKRGQNVTFRCDPISEHNRLYWYRQTLGQGPEFLTYFQNEAQLEKSRLLSDRFSAERPKGSFSTLEIQRTEQGDSAMYLCASTLTNTGELFFGEGSRLTVL.

The chain carries TRBV5-4 and TRBJ2-1; D uncertain. Deletions cut 0 bases from V and 7 bases from J, with 14 bases between. Germline CDR1 and CDR2: SGHNT and YYREEE (reference sequence). This CDR3 spans 15 amino acids. For the CDR3, the DNA is TGTGCCAGCAGCTTGGTGGGCCCTTTGGTGAATGAGCAGTTCTTC. The encoded protein is CASSLVGPLVNEQFF.

The rearrangement uses TRBV9 and TRBJ1-1; D remains unclear. Trimming shortened V by 4 bases and J by 6 bases, and 10 bases separated the two germline ends. The CDR3 has 12 amino acids. Germline V CDR1 and CDR2: SGDLS, YYNGEE. As DNA, the CDR3 is TGTGCCAGCAGCCTACTGACCCCTGAAGCTTTCTTT. Translating gives CASSLLTPEAFF.

This clone came up once. This chain uses TRBV2 with TRBJ2-5; 13 positions match TRBD2. V was pared by 6 bases and J by 5 bases, with 6 bases of the junction left unmatched. The CDR3 runs 15 residues. Per germline, CDR1 SNHLY and CDR2 FYNNEI. CDR3 loop: CASRPTSGGAETQYF. DNA of the CDR3: TGTGCCAGCAGGCCCACTAGCGGGGGGGCTGAGACCCAGTACTTC.

The chain uses TRBV30 and TRBJ2-5, with D maybe TRBD2 (5 bases). The V and J ends lost 2 bases and 1 base respectively, with 8 bases between them. There are 13 residues in the CDR3. The V gene's germline CDR1 is GTSNPN and CDR2 SVGIG (reference sequence). CDR3 in amino acids: CAWSRSGQETQYF. In nucleotides, the CDR3 is TGTGCCTGGAGTAGGAGCGGCCAAGAGACCCAGTACTTC.

The chain uses TRBV4-1 and TRBJ2-1, with 12 bases identical to TRBD2. After removal of 2 bases from V and 4 bases from J, the junction contained 6 bases not matched to a gene. Germline CDR1 is MGHRA and CDR2 is YSYEKL. The CDR3 loop spans 17 amino acids. CDR3 nucleotides: TGCGCCAGCAGCCAACCCAGACTAGCGGGGGATTACAATGAGCAGTTCTTC. This encodes CASSQPRLAGDYNEQFF.

This chain joins TRBV30 and TRBJ1-3; D perhaps matches TRBD1 (5 bases). Per the germline V gene, CDR1 is GTSNPN and CDR2 is SVGIG (reference sequence). Trimming removed 5 bases at V and 0 bases at J, with 11 bases between. The CDR3 consists of 14 residues. The CDR3 DNA is TGTGCCTGGCAACCAGGGAGCTCTGGAAACACCATATATTTT. Translation gives CAWQPGSSGNTIYF.

CDR3 bases: TGTGCCATCTCGTATTTGGGGACAGGGTCTTTGGGCACCGGGGAGCTGTTTTTT. Its protein product is CAISYLGTGSLGTGELFF. The chain joins TRBV10-3 to TRBJ2-2, with TRBD1 matching over 9 bases. The CDR3 covers 18 residues. V dropped 8 bases and J dropped 4; count of bases not matched to a gene: 17. The germline CDR1 and CDR2 sequences are ENHRY and SYGVKD.

V is TRBV19 and J is TRBJ2-4, with no clear D. The V end lost 8 bases, the J end lost 0 bases, and 5 bases lay between the germline ends. CDR1 LNHDA and CDR2 SQIVND come from the germline V gene (reference sequence). CDR3 size: 12 residues. The CDR3 loop reads CASGIAKNIQYF. The CDR3 coding sequence is TGTGCCAGTGGGATAGCCAAAAACATTCAGTACTTC.

The chain is built from TRBV4-1 and TRBJ2-7; a weak D match, TRBD1 (5 bases). The CDR3 sequence is 15 residues long. V lost 4 bases and J lost 2, with 15 bases in between. Germline values: CDR1 MGHRA, CDR2 YSYEKL. CDR3 protein: CASSPGHSDTYEQYF. The DNA of the CDR3 is TGCGCCAGCAGCCCAGGGCACAGTGATACCTACGAGCAGTACTTC.

CDR3: CASSQGAGEGTDTQYF. DNA for the CDR3: TGCGCCAGCAGCCAAGGGGCAGGGGAAGGGACAGATACGCAGTATTTT. The chain joins TRBV4-1 to TRBJ2-3, with a weak D call TRBD1 (6 bases). The germline V and J ends were trimmed by 1 base and 3 bases, with 14 bases remaining between them. The CDR3 contains 16 residues. Germline CDR1 reads MGHRA; CDR2 reads YSYEKL.

The chain carries TRBV4-1 and TRBJ1-5, with D possibly TRBD1 on 6 matching bases. This CDR3 has 16 amino acids. With 2 bases removed from V and 2 bases from J, the gap between germline ends came to 13 bases. Germline assignment: CDR1 MGHRA and CDR2 YSYEKL. DNA for the CDR3: TGCGCCAGCAGCCAACTGGCAGGGGTCGGCAATCAGCCCCAGCATTTT. Translation gives CASSQLAGVGNQPQHF.

The genes are TRBV5-8 and TRBJ2-1; D may be TRBD2 (5 bases). V was clipped by 2 bases and J by 3 bases, with 12 bases between them. The CDR3 consists of 15 residues. CDR1 SGHTS and CDR2 YDEGEE come from the germline V gene. The DNA for the CDR3 is TGTGCCAGCAGCTTAGGAGGTTCGCTCTACAATGAGCAGTTCTTC. Protein product: CASSLGGSLYNEQFF.

The chain couples TRBV19 to TRBJ1-1; D unclear. This CDR3 has 12 amino acids. The V end was cut by 7 bases, the J end by 4 bases, with 10 bases between. Germline V gives CDR1 LNHDA, CDR2 SQIVND (reference sequence). DNA for the CDR3: TGTGCCAGTACCTCATGGAGCACTGAAGCTTTCTTT. Its translation is CASTSWSTEAFF. The variable domain in full, completed from reference TRBV19 and TRBJ1-1, reads DGGITQSPKYLFRKEGQNVTLSCEQNLNHDAMYWYRQDPGQGLRLIYYSQIVNDFQKGDIAEGYSVSREKKESFPLTVTSAQKNPTAFYLCASTSWSTEAFFGQGTRLTVV.

Note on this clone: Distinct nucleotide sequences in the sample also encode this CDR3. The rearrangement joins TRBV6-6 to TRBJ2-3; D remains ambiguous. Per germline, CDR1 MNHNY and CDR2 SVGAGI (reference sequence). The CDR3 has 11 amino acids. V lost 6 bases, J lost 3 bases, and 4 bases lay in between. The CDR3 nucleotides are TGTGCCAGCAGAGGAACAGATACGCAGTATTTT. It specifies CASRGTDTQYF.

The V gene is TRBV7-9, the J gene TRBJ1-3; D not resolved. CDR1 SEHNR and CDR2 FQNEAQ come from the germline V gene (reference sequence). V lost 1 base, J lost 0 bases, and 7 bases lay in between. The length of the CDR3 is 15 residues. CDR3 coding DNA: TGTGCCAGCAGCTTAGTCGGGAACTCTGGAAACACCATATATTTT. This translates into CASSLVGNSGNTIYF.

The chain employs TRBV28 and TRBJ2-5; TRBD1 might be the D (6 bases). Germline CDR1 and CDR2: MDHEN and SYDVKM. The CDR3 is 12 residues long. Trimming removed 5 bases at V and 2 bases at J, with 6 bases between. The CDR3: CASSQGQETQYF. In nucleotides, the CDR3 is TGTGCCAGCAGTCAGGGGCAAGAGACCCAGTACTTC. Supplemented by reference TRBV28 and TRBJ2-5, the full variable domain reads DVKVTQSSRYLVKRTGEKVFLECVQDMDHENMFWYRQDPGLGLRLIYFSYDVKMKEKGDIPEGYSVSREKKERFSLILESASTNQTSMYLCASSQGQETQYFGPGTRLLVL.

The chain recombines TRBV10-3 with TRBJ1-2; the match to TRBD1 covers 8 bases. V trimming: 10 bases; J trimming: 3 bases; junction bases outside the gene matches: 4. CDR3 length equals 12 residues. The germline gives CDR1 ENHRY, CDR2 SYGVKD. CDR3 sequence: CASLQGDYGYTF. CDR3 DNA sequence: TGTGCCAGTTTACAGGGGGACTATGGCTACACCTTC.

CDR3 coding DNA: TGTGCCAGCGCCCGAGGGCAGGGGGCGCGTGGCTACACCTTC. This gives the protein CASARGQGARGYTF. J is TRBJ1-2 and V is TRBV6-5; 8 bases agree with TRBD1. From germline, CDR1 is MNHEY and CDR2 SVGAGI. The trim removed 8 bases at V and 7 bases at J, leaving 12 bases unmatched. The CDR3 loop spans 14 amino acids.

This chain connects TRBV11-3 to TRBJ1-2; 9 bases align to TRBD1. V lost 5 bases and J lost 2; bases outside the gene matches: 6. The germline V gene has CDR1 SGHNT and CDR2 YENEEA. There are 15 residues in the CDR3. The CDR3 loop reads CASSQTGGANYGYTF. For the CDR3, the DNA is TGTGCCAGCAGCCAAACAGGGGGCGCAAACTATGGCTACACCTTC.